This T cell receptor (beta chain) stems from a study of Tregs in tolerant kidney transplant recipients. The wider study: The nonmyeloablative bone marrow transplants came from related graft donors, with transient mixed chimerism.

Using immunoSEQ multiplex PCR, the repertoire was profiled, and TCRdb retains in-frame clones only, with some absent. This repertoire includes roughly 34,000 clones. The sequence derives from a human donor who received a combined kidney and bone marrow transplant. The material sequenced was CD8+ T cells from blood, taken before the transplant.

The CDR3 here is CAWSLQSNEKLFF. CDR3 DNA (partial): TGTGCCTGGAGTTTACAGTCGAATGAAAAA. The chain is built from TRBV30 and TRBJ1-4; D is uncertain. The read comes to an end 3 residues before the CDR3 does, leaving the germline J gene to fill in the end. Trimming removed 2 bases at V and 5 bases at J, with 9 bases between. Per the germline V gene, CDR1 is GTSNPN and CDR2 is SVGIG (reference sequence). There are 13 residues in the CDR3.